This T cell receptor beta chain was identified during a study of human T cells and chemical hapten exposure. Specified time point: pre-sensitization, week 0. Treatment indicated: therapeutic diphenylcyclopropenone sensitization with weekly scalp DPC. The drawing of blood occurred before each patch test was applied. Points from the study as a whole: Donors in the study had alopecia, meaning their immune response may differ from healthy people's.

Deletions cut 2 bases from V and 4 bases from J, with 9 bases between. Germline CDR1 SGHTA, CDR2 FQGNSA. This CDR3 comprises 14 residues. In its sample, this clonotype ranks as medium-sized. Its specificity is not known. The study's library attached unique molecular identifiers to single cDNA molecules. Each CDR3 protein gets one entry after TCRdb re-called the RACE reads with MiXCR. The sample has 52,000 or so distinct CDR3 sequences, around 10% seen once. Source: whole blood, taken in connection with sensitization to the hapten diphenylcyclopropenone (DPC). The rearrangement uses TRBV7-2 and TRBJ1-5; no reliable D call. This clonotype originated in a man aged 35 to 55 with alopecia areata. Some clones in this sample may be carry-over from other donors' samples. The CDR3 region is CASSLWRGNQPQHF. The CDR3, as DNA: TGTGCCAGCAGCTTATGGCGGGGTAATCAGCCCCAGCATTTT.